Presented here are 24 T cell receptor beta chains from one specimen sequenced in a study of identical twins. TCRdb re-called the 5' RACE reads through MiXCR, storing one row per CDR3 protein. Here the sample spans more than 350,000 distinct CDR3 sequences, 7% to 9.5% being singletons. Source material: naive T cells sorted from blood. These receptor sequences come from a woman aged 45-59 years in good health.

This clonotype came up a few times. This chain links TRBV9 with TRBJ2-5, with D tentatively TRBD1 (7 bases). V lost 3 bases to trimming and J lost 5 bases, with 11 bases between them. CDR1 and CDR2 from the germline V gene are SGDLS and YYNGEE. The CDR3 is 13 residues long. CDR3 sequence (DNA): TGTGCCAGCAGCGCAGGGGGGATTGAGACCCAGTACTTC. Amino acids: CASSAGGIETQYF.

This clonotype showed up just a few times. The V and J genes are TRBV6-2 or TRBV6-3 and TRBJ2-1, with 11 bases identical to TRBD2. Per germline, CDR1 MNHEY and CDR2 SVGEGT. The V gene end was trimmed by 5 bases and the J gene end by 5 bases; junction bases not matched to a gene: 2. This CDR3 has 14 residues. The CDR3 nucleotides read TGTGCCAGCAGTATAGCGGGAGGGAACAATGAGCAGTTCTTC. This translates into CASSIAGGNNEQFF.

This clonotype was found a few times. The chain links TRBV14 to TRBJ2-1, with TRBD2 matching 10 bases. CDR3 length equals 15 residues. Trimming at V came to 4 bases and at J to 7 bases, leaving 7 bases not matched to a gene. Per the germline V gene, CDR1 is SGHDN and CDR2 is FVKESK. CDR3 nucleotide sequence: TGTGCCAGCAGCCTAGCGGGAGGTTCGATTAATGAGCAGTTCTTC. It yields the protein CASSLAGGSINEQFF.

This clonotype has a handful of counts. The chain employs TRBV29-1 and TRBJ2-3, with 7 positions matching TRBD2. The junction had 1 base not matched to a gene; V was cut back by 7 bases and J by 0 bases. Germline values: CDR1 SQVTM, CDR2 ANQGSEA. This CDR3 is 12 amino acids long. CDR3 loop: CSGGGSTDTQYF. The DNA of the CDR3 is TGCAGCGGGGGGGGGAGCACAGATACGCAGTATTTT.

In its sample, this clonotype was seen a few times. CDR3 coding DNA: TGTGCCAGCAGCCAAGTCTTGGTTGGCTACACCTTC. The encoded protein is CASSQVLVGYTF. The chain links TRBV11-3 to TRBJ1-2; D is uncertain. The CDR3 consists of 12 residues. Deletions cut 5 bases from V and 7 bases from J, with 11 bases between. Germline CDR1 SGHNT, CDR2 YENEEA.

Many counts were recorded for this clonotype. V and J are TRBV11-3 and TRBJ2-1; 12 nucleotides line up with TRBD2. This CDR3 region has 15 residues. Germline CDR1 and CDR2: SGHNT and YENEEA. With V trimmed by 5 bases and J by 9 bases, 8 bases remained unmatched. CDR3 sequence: CASSPLAGGPGEQFF. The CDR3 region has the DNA TGTGCCAGCAGCCCACTAGCGGGAGGCCCCGGTGAGCAGTTCTTC.

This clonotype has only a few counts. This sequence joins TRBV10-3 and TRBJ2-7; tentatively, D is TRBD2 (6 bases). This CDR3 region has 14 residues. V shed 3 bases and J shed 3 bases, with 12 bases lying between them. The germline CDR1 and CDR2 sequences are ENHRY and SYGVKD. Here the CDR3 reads CAISDLGGNYEQYV. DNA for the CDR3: TGTGCCATCAGTGACCTCGGGGGAAACTACGAGCAGTACGTC.

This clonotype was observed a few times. In nucleotides, the CDR3 is TGTGCCAGCAGTCAGGACACGATGAACACTGAAGCTTTCTTT. Translation gives CASSQDTMNTEAFF. This sequence joins TRBV12-3 or TRBV12-4 and TRBJ1-1; D might be TRBD1 (5 bases). V lost 5 bases and J 0 bases, leaving 10 bases between the germline ends. The CDR3 runs 14 residues.

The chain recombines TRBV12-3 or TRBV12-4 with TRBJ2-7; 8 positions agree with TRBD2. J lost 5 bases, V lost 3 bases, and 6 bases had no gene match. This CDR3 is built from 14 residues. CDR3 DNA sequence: TGTGCCAGCAGTTTCTTCGGGAGGGCCGACGAGCAGTACTTC. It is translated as CASSFFGRADEQYF.

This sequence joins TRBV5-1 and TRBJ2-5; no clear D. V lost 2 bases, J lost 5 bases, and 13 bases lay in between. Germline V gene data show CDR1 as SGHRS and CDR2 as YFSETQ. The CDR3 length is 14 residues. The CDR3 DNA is TGCGCCAGCAGCTTAACTCTTTTTGGGGAGACCCAGTACTTC. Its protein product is CASSLTLFGETQYF.

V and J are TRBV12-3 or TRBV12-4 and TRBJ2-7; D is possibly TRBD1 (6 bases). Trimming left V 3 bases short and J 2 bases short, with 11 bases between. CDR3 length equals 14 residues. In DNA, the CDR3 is TGTGCCAGCAGTTTGCGCGGACAGACCTACGAGCAGTACTTC. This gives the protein CASSLRGQTYEQYF.

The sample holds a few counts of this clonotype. CDR3 residues: CASSLSRGSETQYF. The CDR3 DNA sequence: TGTGCCAGCAGTTTAAGTAGAGGGTCGGAGACCCAGTACTTC. The chain carries TRBV12-3 or TRBV12-4 and TRBJ2-5, with D tentatively TRBD2 (5 bases). Deletions cut 2 bases from V and 5 bases from J, with 12 bases between. CDR3 length: 14 residues.

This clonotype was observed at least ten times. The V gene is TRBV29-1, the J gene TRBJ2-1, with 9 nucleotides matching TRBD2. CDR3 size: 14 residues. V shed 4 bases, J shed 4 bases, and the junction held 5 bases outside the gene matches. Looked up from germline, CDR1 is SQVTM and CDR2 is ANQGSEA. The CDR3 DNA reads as TGCAGCGTTGGCGGGGGGGGAGGTTACAATGAGCAGTTCTTC. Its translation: CSVGGGGGYNEQFF.

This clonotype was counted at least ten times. The CDR3 sequence: CASTDVSYNEQFF. Written as DNA, the CDR3 is TGTGCCAGCACGGATGTCTCCTACAATGAGCAGTTCTTC. This sequence joins TRBV28 and TRBJ2-1; D is unresolved. The CDR3 consists of 13 residues. CDR1 and CDR2 (germline): MDHEN, SYDVKM. V was shortened by 7 bases and J by 0 bases, with 7 bases between the two germline ends.

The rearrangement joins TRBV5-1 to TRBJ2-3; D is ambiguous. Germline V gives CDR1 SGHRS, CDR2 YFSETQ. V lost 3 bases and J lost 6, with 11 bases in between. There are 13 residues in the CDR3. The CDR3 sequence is CASSSTGWDTQYF. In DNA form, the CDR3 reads TGCGCCAGCAGCTCGACTGGTTGGGATACGCAGTATTTT.

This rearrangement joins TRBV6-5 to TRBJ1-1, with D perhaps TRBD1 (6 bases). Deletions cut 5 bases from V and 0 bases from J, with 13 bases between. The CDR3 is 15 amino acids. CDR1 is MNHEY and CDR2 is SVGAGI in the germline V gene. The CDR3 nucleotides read TGTGCCAGCAGTCGACCGGACAGACTGAACACTGAAGCTTTCTTT. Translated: CASSRPDRLNTEAFF.

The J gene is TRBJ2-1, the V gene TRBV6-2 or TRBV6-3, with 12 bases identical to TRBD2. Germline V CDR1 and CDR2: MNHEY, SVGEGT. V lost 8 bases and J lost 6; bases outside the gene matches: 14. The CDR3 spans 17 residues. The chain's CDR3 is CASGPMWLAGGPNEQFF. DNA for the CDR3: TGTGCCAGCGGACCAATGTGGCTAGCGGGAGGGCCCAATGAGCAGTTCTTC.

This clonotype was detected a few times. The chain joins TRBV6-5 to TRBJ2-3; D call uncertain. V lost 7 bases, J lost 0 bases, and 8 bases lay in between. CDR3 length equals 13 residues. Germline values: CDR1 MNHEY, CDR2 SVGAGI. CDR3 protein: CASTTTSTDTQYF. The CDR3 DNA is TGTGCCAGCACGACAACTAGCACAGATACGCAGTATTTT.

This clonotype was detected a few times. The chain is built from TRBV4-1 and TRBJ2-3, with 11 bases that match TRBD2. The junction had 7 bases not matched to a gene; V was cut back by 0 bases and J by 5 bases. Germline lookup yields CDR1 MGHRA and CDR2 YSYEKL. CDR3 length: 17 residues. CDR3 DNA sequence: TGCGCCAGCAGCCAAGACGGTACTAGCGGGAGATTAGATACGCAGTATTTT. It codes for CASSQDGTSGRLDTQYF.

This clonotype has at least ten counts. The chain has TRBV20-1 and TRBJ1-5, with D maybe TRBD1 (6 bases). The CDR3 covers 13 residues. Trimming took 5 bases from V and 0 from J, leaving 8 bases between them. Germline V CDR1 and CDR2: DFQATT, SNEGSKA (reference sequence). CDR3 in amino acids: CSAETGSNQPQHF. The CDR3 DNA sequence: TGCAGTGCTGAGACAGGTAGCAATCAGCCCCAGCATTTT.

The CDR3 DNA reads as TGTGCCACCAGCAGAGAAGCCCAAGCTAGGGGGAGGTCCTACGAGCAGTACTTC. It encodes CATSREAQARGRSYEQYF. The V gene is TRBV15, the J gene TRBJ2-7; possibly TRBD1 or TRBD2 for D (6 bases each). The CDR3 has 18 amino acids. Germline V CDR1 and CDR2: LNHNV, YYDKDF (reference sequence). V shed 0 bases and J shed 1 base, with 19 bases lying between them.

The CDR3 nucleotides are TGTGCCACCAGTGAAGGACAGGTTAATCAGCCCCAGCATTTT. It translates to CATSEGQVNQPQHF. The V gene is TRBV24-1, the J gene TRBJ1-5, with 7 positions matching TRBD1. In germline, CDR1 is KGHDR, CDR2 SFDVKD. Trimming at V came to 4 bases and at J to 4 bases, leaving 3 bases not matched to a gene. This CDR3 contains 14 residues.

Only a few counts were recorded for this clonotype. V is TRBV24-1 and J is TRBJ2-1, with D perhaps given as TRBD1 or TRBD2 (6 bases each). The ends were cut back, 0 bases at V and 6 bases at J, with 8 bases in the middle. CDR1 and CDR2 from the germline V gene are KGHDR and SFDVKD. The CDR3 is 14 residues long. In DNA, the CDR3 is TGTGCCACCAGTGATTTGGAGGGGGGCAATGAGCAGTTCTTC. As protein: CATSDLEGGNEQFF.

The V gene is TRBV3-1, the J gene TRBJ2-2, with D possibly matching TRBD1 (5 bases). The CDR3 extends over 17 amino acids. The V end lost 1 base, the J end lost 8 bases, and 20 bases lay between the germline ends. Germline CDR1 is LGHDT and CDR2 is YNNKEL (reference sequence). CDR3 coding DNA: TGTGCCAGCAGCCAAGGGCTTGTGGGCCAGGGTAGTGGGGAGCTGTTTTTT. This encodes CASSQGLVGQGSGELFF.